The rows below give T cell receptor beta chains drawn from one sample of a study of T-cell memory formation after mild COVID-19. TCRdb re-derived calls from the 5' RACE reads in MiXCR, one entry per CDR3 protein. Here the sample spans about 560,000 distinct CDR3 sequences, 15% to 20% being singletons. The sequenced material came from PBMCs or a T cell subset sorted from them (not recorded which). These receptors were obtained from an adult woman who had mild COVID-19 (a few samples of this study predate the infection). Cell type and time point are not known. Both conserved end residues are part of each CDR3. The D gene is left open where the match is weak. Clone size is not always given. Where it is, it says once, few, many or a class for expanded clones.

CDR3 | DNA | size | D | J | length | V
CSVQAARSYNEQFF | TGCAGTGTCCAAGCGGCCCGGTCCTACAATGAGCAGTTCTTC | few | NA | TRBJ2-1 | 14 | TRBV20-1
CSAYPGGRDYGYTF | TGCAGTGCTTATCCAGGGGGGCGAGACTATGGCTACACCTTC | many | TRBD1 | TRBJ1-2 | 14 | TRBV20-1
CASSATGFQQYF | TGTGCCAGCAGCGCGACAGGTTTTCAGCAGTACTTC | NA | NA | TRBJ2-7 | 12 | TRBV14
CASSQVALEEQYF | TGCGCCAGCAGCCAGGTCGCACTGGAGGAGCAGTACTTC | NA | NA | TRBJ2-7 | 13 | TRBV4-1
CASSGLWGTQNNEQFF | TGTGCCAGCAGTGGTCTTTGGGGGACACAAAACAATGAGCAGTTCTTC | NA | NA | TRBJ2-1 | 16 | TRBV6-2/TRBV6-3
CASSPIPGGMPEAFF | TGTGCCAGCAGCCCCATCCCCGGGGGGATGCCTGAAGCTTTCTTT | NA | NA | TRBJ1-1 | 15 | TRBV7-9
CSANRRTGLQGYTF | TGCAGTGCTAACCGAAGGACAGGCCTTCAAGGCTACACCTTC | few | TRBD1 | TRBJ1-2 | 14 | TRBV20-1
CASSSLDPSDQPQHF | TGTGCCAGCAGCTCCCTGGACCCCTCCGATCAGCCCCAGCATTTT | NA | NA | TRBJ1-5 | 15 | TRBV5-5
CASSPDNGYGYTF | TGCGCCAGCAGCCCCGACAACGGCTATGGCTACACCTTC | NA | NA | TRBJ1-2 | 13 | TRBV5-1
CASSYSREVWSPGELFF | TGTGCCAGCAGTTACTCCAGGGAGGTATGGTCACCCGGGGAGCTGTTTTTT | few | NA | TRBJ2-2 | 17 | TRBV6-2/TRBV6-3
CASSRREAHRGEQFF | TGCGCCAGCAGCAGGCGGGAGGCGCACAGGGGTGAGCAGTTCTTC | NA | NA | TRBJ2-1 | 15 | TRBV5-1
CASSFRDRGAGELFF | TGCGCCAGCAGTTTCCGGGACAGGGGGGCCGGGGAGCTGTTTTTT | NA | TRBD1 | TRBJ2-2 | 15 | TRBV5-1
CASSGGQGAAYNEQFF | TGTGCCAGCAGCGGAGGACAGGGGGCAGCCTACAATGAGCAGTTCTTC | few | TRBD1 | TRBJ2-1 | 16 | TRBV9
CASSHPPRGGAYNEQFF | TGCGCCAGCAGCCACCCGCCGAGGGGGGGGGCCTACAATGAGCAGTTCTTC | NA | NA | TRBJ2-1 | 17 | TRBV4-1
CSVRTLGRGANNEQFF | TGCAGCGTGCGAACCCTAGGCAGGGGGGCTAACAATGAGCAGTTCTTC | once | NA | TRBJ2-1 | 16 | TRBV29-1
CASSISEINQPQHF | TGTGCCAGCAGTATTTCTGAGATCAATCAGCCCCAGCATTTT | few | NA | TRBJ1-5 | 14 | TRBV12-3/TRBV12-4
CSAGTGYYNEQFF | TGCAGCGCCGGGACAGGGTATTACAATGAGCAGTTCTTC | few | TRBD1 | TRBJ2-1 | 13 | TRBV29-1
CASSLGVMRGSYNEQFF | TGTGCCAGCAGCCTGGGCGTGATGCGGGGGTCCTACAATGAGCAGTTCTTC | few | TRBD2 | TRBJ2-1 | 17 | TRBV7-2
CASSLIGAGAETQYF | TGTGCCAGCAGCTTAATAGGCGCAGGGGCAGAGACCCAGTACTTC | NA | NA | TRBJ2-5 | 15 | TRBV7-9
CASSLEESNTEAFF | TGCGCCAGCAGCTTGGAGGAGTCGAACACTGAAGCTTTCTTT | NA | NA | TRBJ1-1 | 14 | TRBV5-1
CASSKGTSGGPGGQETQYF | TGCGCCAGCAGCAAAGGGACTAGCGGGGGCCCCGGGGGCCAAGAGACCCAGTACTTC | NA | TRBD2 | TRBJ2-5 | 19 | TRBV5-1
CSARASPAGFDGYTF | TGCAGTGCTAGAGCCTCCCCGGCGGGTTTTGATGGCTACACCTTC | few | NA | TRBJ1-2 | 15 | TRBV20-1
CSVPIRPTGGNTEAFF | TGCAGCGTCCCCATCCGACCGACAGGGGGCAACACTGAAGCTTTCTTT | few | TRBD1 | TRBJ1-1 | 16 | TRBV29-1
CSARKRTSGGLYNEQFF | TGCAGTGCTAGAAAAAGGACTAGCGGGGGACTCTACAATGAGCAGTTCTTC | many | TRBD2 | TRBJ2-1 | 17 | TRBV20-1
CASSLALATAKNIQYF | TGTGCCAGCAGCTTGGCTCTGGCTACAGCCAAAAACATTCAGTACTTC | many | NA | TRBJ2-4 | 16 | TRBV5-5
CASSRSPGQGQETQYF | TGTGCCAGCAGTCGATCCCCGGGACAGGGACAAGAGACCCAGTACTTC | few | TRBD1 | TRBJ2-5 | 16 | TRBV12-3/TRBV12-4
CASSLVSSDFLSYEQYF | TGTGCCAGCAGCTTAGTATCGAGCGACTTCCTCTCCTACGAGCAGTACTTC | NA | NA | TRBJ2-7 | 17 | TRBV7-8
CASSGGDWTEAFF | TGTGCCAGCAGCGGTGGAGATTGGACTGAAGCTTTCTTT | NA | NA | TRBJ1-1 | 13 | TRBV7-9
CASRDTGGQETQYF | TGTGCCAGCAGAGATACAGGGGGGCAAGAGACCCAGTACTTC | few | TRBD1 | TRBJ2-5 | 14 | TRBV12-3/TRBV12-4
CAITRGPPGQASEQYF | TGTGCCATCACCAGGGGCCCTCCGGGACAGGCGAGCGAGCAGTACTTC | NA | TRBD1 | TRBJ2-7 | 16 | TRBV10-3
CASSEARTAGELFF | TGTGCCAGCAGTGAGGCTCGGACAGCCGGGGAGCTGTTTTTT | few | NA | TRBJ2-2 | 14 | TRBV25-1
CASSLPGSTEAFF | TGTGCCAGCAGCTTACCGGGTTCCACTGAAGCTTTCTTT | many | NA | TRBJ1-1 | 13 | TRBV7-9
CSAAPGGGGPDTQYF | TGCAGTGCGGCCCCTGGCGGGGGGGGTCCAGATACGCAGTATTTT | few | TRBD2 | TRBJ2-3 | 15 | TRBV20-1
CASSSPRTGGYTF | TGTGCCAGCAGTTCGCCGCGGACAGGCGGCTACACCTTC | few | TRBD1 | TRBJ1-2 | 13 | TRBV27
CASSSVDGRQRDQPQHF | TGTGCCAGCAGCTCGGTAGACGGTAGACAGCGCGATCAGCCCCAGCATTTT | NA | NA | TRBJ1-5 | 17 | TRBV7-8
CASSNSQGYGYTF | TGTGCCAGCAGCAACTCACAGGGGTATGGCTACACCTTC | NA | TRBD1 | TRBJ1-2 | 13 | TRBV9
CASSQRGQLNTEAFF | TGTGCCAGCTCACAAAGGGGACAGTTGAACACTGAAGCTTTCTTT | NA | TRBD1 | TRBJ1-1 | 15 | TRBV18
CAWSVTGRWGDGYTF | TGTGCCTGGAGTGTGACAGGGCGATGGGGGGATGGCTACACCTTC | few | TRBD1 | TRBJ1-2 | 15 | TRBV30
CASSLGQGGLVF | TGCGCCAGCAGCTTGGGGCAGGGAGGTTTAGTCTTC | NA | NA | TRBJ2-1 | 12 | TRBV5-1
CASSSPRIYGYTF | TGTGCCAGCAGTTCCCCGCGGATATACGGCTACACCTTC | few | NA | TRBJ1-2 | 13 | TRBV6-2/TRBV6-3
CASSSTGTGDYEQYF | TGTGCCAGCAGTTCCACCGGGACAGGGGACTACGAGCAGTACTTC | few | TRBD1 | TRBJ2-7 | 15 | TRBV12-3/TRBV12-4
CASSWGPGLTFF | TGTGCCAGCAGCTGGGGACCCGGCCTCACTTTCTTT | NA | NA | TRBJ1-1 | 12 | TRBV5-5
CASSPGERFTGELFF | TGTGCCAGCAGTCCCGGGGAGCGGTTCACCGGGGAGCTGTTTTTT | few | NA | TRBJ2-2 | 15 | TRBV12-3/TRBV12-4
CAISESDRLEDQPQHF | TGTGCCATCAGTGAGTCTGACAGGCTTGAGGATCAGCCCCAGCATTTT | few | NA | TRBJ1-5 | 16 | TRBV10-3
CASSSRIRLGQGLHF | TGTGCCAGCAGCTCTCGAATCCGTTTGGGACAGGGGCTGCACTTC | few | TRBD1 | TRBJ2-7 | 15 | TRBV7-2
CASSQRSRADTQYF | TGTGCCAGCAGCCAGAGGAGCAGGGCAGATACGCAGTATTTT | many | NA | TRBJ2-3 | 14 | TRBV5-6
CASKGAGGFGANVLTF | TGTGCCAGCAAGGGGGCAGGGGGCTTTGGGGCCAACGTCCTGACTTTC | NA | TRBD1 | TRBJ2-6 | 16 | TRBV6-2/TRBV6-3
CSVVRGYEQYF | TGCAGCGTTGTACGGGGCTACGAGCAGTACTTC | once | NA | TRBJ2-7 | 11 | TRBV29-1
CASSPLLAGMKRPGELFF | TGCGCCAGCAGCCCCTTGCTAGCGGGGATGAAACGGCCCGGGGAGCTGTTTTTT | NA | TRBD2 | TRBJ2-2 | 18 | TRBV5-1
CASSTDRARNSPLHF | TGTGCCAGCTCCACGGACAGGGCGCGTAATTCACCCCTCCACTTT | few | TRBD1 | TRBJ1-6 | 15 | TRBV18
CASSLKERDTQYF | TGTGCCAGCAGCTTAAAGGAGCGAGATACGCAGTATTTT | many | NA | TRBJ2-3 | 13 | TRBV7-9
CASSYPLEGGSTDTQYF | TGTGCCAGCAGTTACCCTCTCGAGGGGGGTAGCACAGATACGCAGTATTTT | NA | NA | TRBJ2-3 | 17 | TRBV6-6
CASSVLGGSLETQYF | TGTGCCAGCAGCGTATTGGGGGGGAGCTTGGAGACCCAGTACTTC | many | TRBD2 | TRBJ2-5 | 15 | TRBV9